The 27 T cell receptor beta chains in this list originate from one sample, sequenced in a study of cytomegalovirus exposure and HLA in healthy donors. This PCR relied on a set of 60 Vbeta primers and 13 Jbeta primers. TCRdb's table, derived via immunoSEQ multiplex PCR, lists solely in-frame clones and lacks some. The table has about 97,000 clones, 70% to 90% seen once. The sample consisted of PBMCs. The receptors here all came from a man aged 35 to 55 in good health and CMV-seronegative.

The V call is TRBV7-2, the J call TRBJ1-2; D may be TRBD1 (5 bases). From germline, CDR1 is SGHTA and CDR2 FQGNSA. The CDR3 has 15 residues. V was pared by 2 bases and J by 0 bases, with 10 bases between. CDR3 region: CASSLTGETNYGYTF. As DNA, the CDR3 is TGTGCCAGCAGCTTAACGGGGGAGACTAACTATGGCTACACCTTC.

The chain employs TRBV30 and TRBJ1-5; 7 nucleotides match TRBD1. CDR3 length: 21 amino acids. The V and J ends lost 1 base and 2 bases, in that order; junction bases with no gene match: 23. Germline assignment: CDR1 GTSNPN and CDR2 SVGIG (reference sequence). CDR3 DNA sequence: TGTGCCTGGAGTGCTTCAGGCCCCGGGACAGCAATGGGGAGCGGCAATCAGCCCCAGCATTTT. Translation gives CAWSASGPGTAMGSGNQPQHF.

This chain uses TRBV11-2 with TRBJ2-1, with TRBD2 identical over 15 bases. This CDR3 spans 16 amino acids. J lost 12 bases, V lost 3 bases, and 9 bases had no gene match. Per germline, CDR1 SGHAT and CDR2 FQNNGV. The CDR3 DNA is TGTGCCAGCAGCTTTCTGGGGACTAGCGGGGGGAAGGGGCAGTTCTTC. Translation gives CASSFLGTSGGKGQFF.

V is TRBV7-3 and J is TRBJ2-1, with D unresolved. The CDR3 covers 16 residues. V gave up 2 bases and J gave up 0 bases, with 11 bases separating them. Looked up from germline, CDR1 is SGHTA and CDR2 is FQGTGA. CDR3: CASSLGEYSSYNEQFF. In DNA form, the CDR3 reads TGTGCCAGCAGCTTAGGAGAGTACTCCTCCTACAATGAGCAGTTCTTC.

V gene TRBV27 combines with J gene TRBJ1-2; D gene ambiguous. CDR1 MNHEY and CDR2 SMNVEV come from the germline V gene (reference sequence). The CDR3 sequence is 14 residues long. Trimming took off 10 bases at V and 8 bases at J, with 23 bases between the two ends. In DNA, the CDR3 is TGTGCCAACAGAGAGCGGGGTATAACTGGAGGCTACACCTTC. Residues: CANRERGITGGYTF.

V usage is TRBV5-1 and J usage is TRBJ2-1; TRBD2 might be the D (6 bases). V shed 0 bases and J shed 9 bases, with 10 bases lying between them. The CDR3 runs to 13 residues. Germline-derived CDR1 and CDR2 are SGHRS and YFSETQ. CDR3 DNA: TGCGCCAGCAGCTTGGATTCGGAGGGTGAGCAGTTCTTC. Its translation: CASSLDSEGEQFF. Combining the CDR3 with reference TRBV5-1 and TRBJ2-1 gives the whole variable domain KAGVTQTPRYLIKTRGQQVTLSCSPISGHRSVSWYQQTPGQGLQFLFEYFSETQRNKGNFPGRFSGRQFSNSRSEMNVSTLELGDSALYLCASSLDSEGEQFFGPGTRLTVL.

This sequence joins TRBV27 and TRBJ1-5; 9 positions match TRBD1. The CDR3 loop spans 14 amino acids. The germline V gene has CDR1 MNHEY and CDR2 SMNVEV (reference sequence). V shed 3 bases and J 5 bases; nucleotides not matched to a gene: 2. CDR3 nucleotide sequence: TGTGCCAGCAGTTTCCGACAGGGGGATCAGCCCCAGCATTTT. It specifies CASSFRQGDQPQHF.

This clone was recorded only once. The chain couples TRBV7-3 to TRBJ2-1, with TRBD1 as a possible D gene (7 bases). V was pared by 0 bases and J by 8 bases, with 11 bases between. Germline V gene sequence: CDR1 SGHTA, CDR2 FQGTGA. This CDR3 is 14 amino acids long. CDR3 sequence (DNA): TGTGCCAGCAGCTTAACGTTCAGGGGGGATGAGCAGTTCTTC. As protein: CASSLTFRGDEQFF.

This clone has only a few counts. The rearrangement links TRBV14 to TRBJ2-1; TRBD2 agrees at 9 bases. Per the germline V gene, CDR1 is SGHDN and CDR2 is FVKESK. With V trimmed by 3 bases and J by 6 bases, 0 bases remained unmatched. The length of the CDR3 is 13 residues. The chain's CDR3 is CASSQRGGNEQFF. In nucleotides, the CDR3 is TGTGCCAGCAGCCAGCGGGGGGGCAATGAGCAGTTCTTC.

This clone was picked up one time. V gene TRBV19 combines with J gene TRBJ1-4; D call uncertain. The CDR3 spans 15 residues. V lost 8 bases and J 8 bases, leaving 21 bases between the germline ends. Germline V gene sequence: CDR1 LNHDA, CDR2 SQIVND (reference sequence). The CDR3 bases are TGTGCCAGTTGCTTACGACATCGACAACAAGAAAAACTGTTTTTT. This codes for CASCLRHRQQEKLFF.

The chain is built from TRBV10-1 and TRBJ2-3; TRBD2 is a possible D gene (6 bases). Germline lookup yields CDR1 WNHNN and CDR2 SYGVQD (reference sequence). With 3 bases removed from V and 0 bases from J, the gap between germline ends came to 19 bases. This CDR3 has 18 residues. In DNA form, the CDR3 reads TGCGCCAGCAGTGATCAAAGAACGGCGGGATCTAGCACAGATACGCAGTATTTT. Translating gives CASSDQRTAGSSTDTQYF.

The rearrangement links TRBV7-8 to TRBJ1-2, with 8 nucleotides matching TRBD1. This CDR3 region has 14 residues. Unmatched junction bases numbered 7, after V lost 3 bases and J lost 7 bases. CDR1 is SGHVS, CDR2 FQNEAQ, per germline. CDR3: CASSFRDRLRGYTF. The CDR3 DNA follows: TGTGCCAGCAGCTTCCGGGACAGGCTACGTGGCTACACCTTC.

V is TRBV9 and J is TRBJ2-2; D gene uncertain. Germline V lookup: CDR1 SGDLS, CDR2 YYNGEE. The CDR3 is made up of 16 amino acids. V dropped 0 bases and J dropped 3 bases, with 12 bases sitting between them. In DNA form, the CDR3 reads TGTGCCAGCAGCGTAGCAGGTTTAAGTTACACCGGGGAGCTGTTTTTT. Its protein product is CASSVAGLSYTGELFF.

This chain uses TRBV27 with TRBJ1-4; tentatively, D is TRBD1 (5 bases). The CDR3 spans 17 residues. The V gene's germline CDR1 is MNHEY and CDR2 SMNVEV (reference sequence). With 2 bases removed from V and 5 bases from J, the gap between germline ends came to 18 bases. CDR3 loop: CASSLRGVQGWNEKLFF. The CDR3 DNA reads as TGTGCCAGCAGTTTAAGAGGTGTCCAGGGATGGAATGAAAAACTGTTTTTT.

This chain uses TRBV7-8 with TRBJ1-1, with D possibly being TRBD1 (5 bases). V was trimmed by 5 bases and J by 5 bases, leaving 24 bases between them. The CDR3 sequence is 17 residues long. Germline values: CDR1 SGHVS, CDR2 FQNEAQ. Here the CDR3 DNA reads TGTGCCAGCAGCACAGGACTAGGGGTGGATCTGGTAACTGAAGCTTTCTTT. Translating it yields CASSTGLGVDLVTEAFF.

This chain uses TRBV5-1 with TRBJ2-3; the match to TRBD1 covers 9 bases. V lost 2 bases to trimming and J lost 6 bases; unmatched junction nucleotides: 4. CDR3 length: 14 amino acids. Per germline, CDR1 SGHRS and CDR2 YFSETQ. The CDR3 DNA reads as TGCGCCAGCAGCTTATTACAGGGGGCTGATACGCAGTATTTT. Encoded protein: CASSLLQGADTQYF.

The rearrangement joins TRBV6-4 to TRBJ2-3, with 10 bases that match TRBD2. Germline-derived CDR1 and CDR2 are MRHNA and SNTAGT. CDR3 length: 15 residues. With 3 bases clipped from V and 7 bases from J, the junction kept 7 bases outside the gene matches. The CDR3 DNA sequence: TGTGCCAGCAGTGAGAGCGGGGGGGAAGCAAATACGCAGTATTTT. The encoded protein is CASSESGGEANTQYF.

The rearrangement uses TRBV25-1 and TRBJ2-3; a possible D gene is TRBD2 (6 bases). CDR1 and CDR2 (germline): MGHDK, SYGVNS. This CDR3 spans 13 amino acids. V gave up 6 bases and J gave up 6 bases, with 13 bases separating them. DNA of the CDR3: TGTGCCAGCAGACCCATGGGGAGGGATACGCAGTATTTT. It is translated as CASRPMGRDTQYF.

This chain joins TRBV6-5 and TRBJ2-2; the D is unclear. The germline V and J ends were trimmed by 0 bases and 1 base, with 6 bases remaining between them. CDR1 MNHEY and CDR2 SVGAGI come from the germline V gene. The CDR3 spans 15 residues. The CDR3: CASSYSYRNTGELFF. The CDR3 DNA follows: TGTGCCAGCAGTTACTCGTACAGGAACACCGGGGAGCTGTTTTTT.

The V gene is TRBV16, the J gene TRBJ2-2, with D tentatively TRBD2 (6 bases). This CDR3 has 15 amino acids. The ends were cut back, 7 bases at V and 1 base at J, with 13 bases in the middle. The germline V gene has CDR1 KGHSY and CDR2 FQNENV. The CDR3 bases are TGTGCCAGCATGACGGGGGAGTTGAACACCGGGGAGCTGTTTTTT. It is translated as CASMTGELNTGELFF.

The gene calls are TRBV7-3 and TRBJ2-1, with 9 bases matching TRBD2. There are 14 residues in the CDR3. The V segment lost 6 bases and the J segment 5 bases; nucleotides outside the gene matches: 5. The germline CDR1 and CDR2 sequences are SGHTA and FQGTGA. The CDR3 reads CASRPSGEDNEQFF. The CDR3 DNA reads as TGTGCCAGCAGGCCTAGCGGGGAGGACAATGAGCAGTTCTTC.

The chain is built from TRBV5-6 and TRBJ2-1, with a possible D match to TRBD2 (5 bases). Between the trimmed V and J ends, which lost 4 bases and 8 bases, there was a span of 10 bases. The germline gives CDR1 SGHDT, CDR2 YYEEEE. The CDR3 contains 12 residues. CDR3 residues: CASSIGGDEQFF. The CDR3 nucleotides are TGTGCCAGCAGCATAGGAGGAGATGAGCAGTTCTTC.

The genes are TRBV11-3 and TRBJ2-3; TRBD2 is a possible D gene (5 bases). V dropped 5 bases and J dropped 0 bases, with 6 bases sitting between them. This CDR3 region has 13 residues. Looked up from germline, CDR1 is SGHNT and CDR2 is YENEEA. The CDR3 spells CASSRGSTDTQYF. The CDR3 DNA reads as TGTGCCAGCAGCCGAGGGAGCACAGATACGCAGTATTTT.

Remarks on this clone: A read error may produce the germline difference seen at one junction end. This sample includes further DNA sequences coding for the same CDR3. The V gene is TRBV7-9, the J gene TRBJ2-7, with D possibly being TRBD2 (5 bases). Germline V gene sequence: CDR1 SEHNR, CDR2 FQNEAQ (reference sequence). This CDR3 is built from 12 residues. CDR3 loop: CSSSLGSYEQYF. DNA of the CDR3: TGTTCCAGCAGCCTGGGGAGCTACGAGCAGTACTTC.

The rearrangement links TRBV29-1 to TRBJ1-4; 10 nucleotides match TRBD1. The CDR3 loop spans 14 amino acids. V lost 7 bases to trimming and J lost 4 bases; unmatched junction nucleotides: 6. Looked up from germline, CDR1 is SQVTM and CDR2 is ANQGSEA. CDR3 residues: CSGRGTGDNEKLFF. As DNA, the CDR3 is TGCAGCGGCCGAGGGACAGGGGATAATGAAAAACTGTTTTTT.

Here the CDR3 reads CASSLDYPEHRRYGYTF. The CDR3 nucleotides are TGTGCCAGCAGCTTAGACTACCCGGAACATAGGAGGTATGGCTACACCTTC. The chain carries TRBV7-9 and TRBJ1-2; D gene ambiguous. The V and J ends lost 1 base and 5 bases respectively, with 20 bases between them. The CDR3 totals 17 residues. Germline loops: CDR1 SEHNR, CDR2 FQNEAQ (reference sequence). Based on the CDR3 plus reference TRBV7-9 and TRBJ1-2, the full variable domain is DTGVSQNPRHKITKRGQNVTFRCDPISEHNRLYWYRQTLGQGPEFLTYFQNEAQLEKSRLLSDRFSAERPKGSFSTLEIQRTEQGDSAMYLCASSLDYPEHRRYGYTFGSGTRLTVV.

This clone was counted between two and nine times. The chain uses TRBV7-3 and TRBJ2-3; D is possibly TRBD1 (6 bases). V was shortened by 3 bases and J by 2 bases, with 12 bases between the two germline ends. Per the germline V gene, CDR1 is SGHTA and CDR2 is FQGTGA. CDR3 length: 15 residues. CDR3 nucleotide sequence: TGTGCCAGCAGCTTCGGGACAACTATCACAGATACGCAGTATTTT. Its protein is CASSFGTTITDTQYF.